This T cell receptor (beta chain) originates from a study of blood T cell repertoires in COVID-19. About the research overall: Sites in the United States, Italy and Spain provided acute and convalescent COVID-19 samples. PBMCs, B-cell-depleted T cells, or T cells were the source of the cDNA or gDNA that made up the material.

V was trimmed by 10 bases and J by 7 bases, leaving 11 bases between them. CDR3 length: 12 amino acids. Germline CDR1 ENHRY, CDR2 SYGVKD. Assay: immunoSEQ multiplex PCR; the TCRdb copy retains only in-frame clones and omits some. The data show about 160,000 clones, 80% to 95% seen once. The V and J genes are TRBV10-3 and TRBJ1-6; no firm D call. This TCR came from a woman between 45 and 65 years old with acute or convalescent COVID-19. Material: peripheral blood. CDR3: CATAWPNSPLHF. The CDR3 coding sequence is TGTGCCACCGCTTGGCCGAATTCACCCCTCCACTTT.